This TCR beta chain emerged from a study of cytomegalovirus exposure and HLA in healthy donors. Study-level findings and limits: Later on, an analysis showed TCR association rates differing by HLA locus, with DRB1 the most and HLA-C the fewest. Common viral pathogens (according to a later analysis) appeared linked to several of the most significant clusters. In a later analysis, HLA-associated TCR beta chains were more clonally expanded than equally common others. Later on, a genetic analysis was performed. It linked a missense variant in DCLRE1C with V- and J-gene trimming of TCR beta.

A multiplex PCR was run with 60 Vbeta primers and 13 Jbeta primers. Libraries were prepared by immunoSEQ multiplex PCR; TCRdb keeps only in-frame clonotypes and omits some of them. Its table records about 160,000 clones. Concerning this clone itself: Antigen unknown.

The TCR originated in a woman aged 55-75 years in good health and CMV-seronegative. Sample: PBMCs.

As DNA, the CDR3 is TGTGCCAGCAGTACGGAAGCGGGAGGGGAGCAGTTCTTC. Its translation: CASSTEAGGEQFF. The genes are TRBV27 and TRBJ2-1, with 10 bases identical to TRBD2. V trimming: 5 bases; J trimming: 10 bases; junction bases outside the gene matches: 5. Germline V gene lookup returns CDR1 MNHEY and CDR2 SMNVEV (reference sequence). CDR3 length: 13 amino acids.